This T cell receptor beta chain is from a study of cytomegalovirus exposure and HLA in healthy donors (dated by TCRdb to the late 2010s). Background on the whole study: According to an earlier analysis of 587 of the donors, about 179 million T cells yielded some 110 million unique TCR beta sequences and roughly 280 Gb of sequence data. The study aimed to test whether cataloging public T cell receptors could reveal signatures of past pathogen exposure. The number of typed donors differed by locus: about 629-640 for A, B, C, DRB1 and DQB1; 522 for DQA1; fewer than 610 for DPA1; and 450 to 480 for DPB1. High-throughput TCR immunosequencing, statistical association of individual TCRs with disease status, and machine learning were combined to predict cytomegalovirus infection status. In the later analysis, no new phenotypic data were used to find candidate immune exposures; instead, reliance was placed on TCR beta sequences and their occurrence across donors. Class I and class II HLA loci were covered by the typing at four-digit resolution. Among the approximately 430 genotyped donors, 75% to 90% belonged to the genetic ancestry cluster associated with self-reported Caucasian donors. Roughly 300 gigabases of sequencing data and around 80 million unique TCR sequences made up an early release that covered 500 to 700 HLA-typed donors. Across some 400 genotyped donors of the cohort, an average of about 250,000 unique TCR beta nucleotide sequences per donor were sequenced, and 15% to 20% of those sequences were non-productive. Alongside the repertoire data, information on donor age, sex, ethnicity and CMV serostatus was compiled. Every discovery cohort repertoire had been produced on one sequencing platform. Along with the approximately 620-subject first cohort, a separate validation cohort of over 90 different subjects was used. A later genetic analysis used genome-wide SNP genotypes for about three fifths of the 666 donors, treating that subset as a discovery cohort. An earlier analysis of 587 of the donors applied high-throughput TCR beta sequencing to assess whether each TCR beta V gene segment acted as functional or pseudogenic. Four to six DR-DQ haplotypes were handled as single units for association and clustering, since linkage in the cohort was strong. The T cell repertoires of 700 or so subjects were profiled by immunosequencing and related to cytomegalovirus serostatus. A later analysis re-analyzed previously published TCR beta repertoires from roughly 600 donors and added high-resolution HLA genotyping to study TCR occurrence patterns.

The germline V gene encodes CDR1 SGHVS and CDR2 FNYEAQ. Counted from cysteine to phenylalanine, this CDR3 has 14 amino acids. Left in the record is the CDR3 DNA by itself, 42 bases read in frame from the first base. Germline trimming: 1 base from V, 5 bases from J; junction bases outside gene matches: 0. Remarks on this clone: This clone's antigen is unknown. The record has no base qualities; no much larger clone is one base away.

To prepare the library, the immunoSEQ multiplex PCR assay was applied. The multiplex PCR relied on a mix of 60 forward primers for TCR Vbeta segments and 13 reverse primers for TCR Jbeta segments. A multiplex PCR assay on genomic DNA amplified the CDR3 region of rearranged TCR beta genes. On the Illumina HiSeq System, the amplified TCR beta libraries were sequenced as 87-base-pair reads. On the study's bioinformatics: A later analysis counted some 80 million unique TCR beta chains across the 550 to 750 repertoires, and 10 million to 12 million of these chains were shared by at least two donors. To remove PCR and sequencing errors, raw reads were error-corrected and collapsed into unique sequences using a nearest-neighbor algorithm that merged closely related sequences. To assign V, D and J gene segments, CDR3 sequences were aligned to IMGT reference sequences. For a sequence to be retained, a match of at least six nucleotides was required to both a V gene segment and a J gene segment. A rearrangement counted as productive if the CDR3 had no stop codons and remained in frame with V and J, and every other rearrangement counted as non-productive. Following IMGT convention, CDR3 was defined as the stretch from the second conserved V-encoded cysteine up to the conserved J-encoded phenylalanine. In an earlier analysis of around 640 of the donors, sequences lacking an unambiguous match to a single V gene segment were excluded. In an earlier analysis of almost 600 of the donors, a V segment was called functional when productive rearrangements were above 56.7%, and segregating when the standard deviation between donors exceeded 5%. A statistical classification framework was built to diagnose cytomegalovirus status from the catalog of TCR beta chain sequences. A later analysis assigned V and J genes by comparing TCR nucleotide sequences with IMGT/GENE-DB human TR gene sequences. The TCRdist pipeline was used in a later analysis to assign CDR3 sequences and most-parsimonious VDJ recombination scenarios. A later analysis defined each TCR beta chain by its CDR3 amino acid sequence plus V-gene family, and excluded reads lacking a unique V-gene family. A later analysis removed several hundred highly shared, low-generation-probability nucleotide sequences to deal with suspected cross-contamination and a sequencing artifact. A later analysis calculated a clonal expansion index for each public chain from normalized within-repertoire ranks of inferred template counts. In a later analysis, generation probabilities were computed using a VDJ recombination model fitted to out-of-frame rearrangements, and the results were checked against IGoR. Hypergeometric tests were used in a later analysis to score TCR-TCR, TCR-HLA and TCR-CMV co-occurrence, with a repertoire-size bias correction applied to the TCR pairs. False discovery rates were estimated in a later analysis by permuting HLA or CMV assignments 20 times. In a later analysis, co-occurring TCRs were grouped using DBSCAN, and TCRdist sequence similarity was added for clustering within HLA-allele-positive subsets. Repertoires with fewer than 30,000 or more than 120,000 public chains were left out of co-occurrence clustering, as were about 5 repertoires with anomalous nucleotide sharing. The table comes from immuneACCESS by way of TCRdb, which keeps in-frame sequences with V and J called. Part of the clones is missing from these tables; in studies checked, under half for an unresolved V gene and the rest for unknown reasons. The V and J calls and clone size were taken over from that table, and D and trimming were inferred from the DNA. The sample table contains 150,000 or so clones; only one count was recorded for roughly four fifths of them. The ten biggest clones cover about 5.6% of the sample.

On the study overall, not on this receptor specifically: When HLA alleles, especially DR and DQ, strongly co-occurred, attributing TCR associations to individual alleles was difficult. A further reported finding was that TCR beta sequences accurately predicted the HLA-A and HLA-B alleles for most subjects in the first cohort. A later analysis found that most CMV-associated TCR beta chains appeared HLA-restricted, with HLA associations seemingly driven largely by CMV exposure. The only immune exposure information available for the cohort was CMV serostatus. Compared with the 666-donor mean, donors in an Asian-associated ancestry cluster had fewer N-insertions in productive TCRs, according to a later genetic analysis. An association between a missense DCLRE1C variant and V-gene and J-gene trimming of TCR beta chains was found in a later genetic analysis and replicated in an independent cohort. The study listed 150 to 200 TCR beta chains as associated with cytomegalovirus. Linkage disequilibrium might explain the correlated functional status among segregating V segments, but an unknown experimental factor could not be excluded. In a later analysis, about 17,000 TCR beta sequences were associated with specific HLA alleles at a false discovery rate of 0.05. Broadly in line with IMGT annotations, most TCR beta V segments showed up in productive rearrangements about 87% or about 30% of the time in an earlier analysis of approximately 640 of the donors. Sequencing depth was assumed to be roughly uniform across donors in the presence/absence analyses, though that assumption may not hold. Compared with equally common non-associated chains, HLA-associated TCR beta chains in a later analysis were more clonally expanded and had lower generation probabilities. Because counts were too low, seventeen rarely observed V segments, including chromosome 9 orphons, were left out of the earlier analysis of some 600 of the donors. A cluster of highly shared sequence variants was judged likely to represent a technical artifact of the sequencing pipeline. Several of the top co-occurrence clusters appeared to be linked to parvovirus B19, influenza, CMV and Epstein-Barr virus, according to a later analysis. The authors suggested that the approach could potentially be generalized to other disease states and immunological phenotypes. In a later analysis, TCR association rates were found to vary across HLA loci, with the most associated TCRs seen for DRB1 alleles and the fewest for HLA-C alleles. Most TCR sequences were seen in very few donors, while some public TCRs were found in many individuals. The 87-base-pair reads could not distinguish some IMGT-functional V segments, including TRBV6-2 and TRBV6-3, so those segments were excluded. Because HLA typing was missing for some donors at each locus, association tests included only the typed subset. In vitro tests confirmed that a few of the cytomegalovirus-associated TCR beta chains recognize cytomegalovirus antigens. The classifier was reported to diagnose cytomegalovirus status with high specificity and sensitivity in both the original and validation cohorts. In this cohort, only TCR beta chains were sequenced, and detectable features were limited by the absence of alpha or paired-chain data.

The cohort consisted of 600 to 750 healthy bone marrow donors. All cohort members were sampled while nominally healthy, although unrecorded immune exposures were likely present. The donor was CMV seropositive and belonged to the group of 250 to 350 seropositive cohort members. A peripheral blood sample was provided by each donor, and peripheral blood mononuclear cells were used for TCR beta sequencing. Genomic DNA was extracted from the blood cell samples with the Qiagen DNeasy Blood Extraction Kit. The sequence came from a young man in good health and CMV-seropositive. The rearrangement combines TRBV7-6 with TRBJ1-4; TRBD1 lines up with 8 middle nucleotides. Source material: PBMCs. The CDR3 here reads CASSLGTGNEKLFF. The DNA reads as follows: TGTGCCAGCAGCTTAGGGACAGGGAATGAAAAACTGTTTTTT.